The 29 T cell receptor beta chains presented below share a single source sample, sequenced in a study of OX40 agonist ivuxolimab in advanced cancers. TCRdb keeps only in-frame clones here, not all; method: immunoSEQ multiplex PCR. The sample consists of roughly 60,000 clones, around 84% of them appearing once. Sample: CD4+ or CD8+ T cells sorted from blood, taken in a trial of the OX40 agonist ivuxolimab. These receptors were obtained from an adult with an advanced solid tumor such as melanoma, head and neck, liver or kidney cancer.

This clone was recorded only once. The chain links TRBV6-5 to TRBJ1-2; D gene unclear. The CDR3 is 12 amino acids. CDR1 is MNHEY and CDR2 is SVGAGI in the germline V gene. Trimming stripped 7 bases from V and 6 bases from J, with 12 bases between. CDR3 coding DNA: TGTGCCAGCACCCCTGGGTTCCATGGCTACACCTTC. This translates into CASTPGFHGYTF.

V gene TRBV29-1 combines with J gene TRBJ2-2; D tentatively fits TRBD1 or TRBD2 (5 bases each). Germline CDR1 and CDR2: SQVTM and ANQGSEA. This CDR3 has 13 amino acids. The V and J ends lost 5 bases and 4 bases respectively, with 11 bases between them. This CDR3 reads CSVRGRGTGELFF. The CDR3 DNA is TGCAGCGTTAGGGGCCGGGGCACCGGGGAGCTGTTTTTT.

The V and J genes are TRBV19 and TRBJ2-3; TRBD2 aligns across 10 bases. This CDR3 spans 16 amino acids. V dropped 3 bases and J dropped 0; count of bases not matched to a gene: 3. CDR1 is LNHDA, CDR2 SQIVND, per germline (reference sequence). This CDR3 is CASSIRGLASTDTQYF. CDR3 DNA: TGTGCCAGTAGTATTCGGGGACTAGCGAGCACAGATACGCAGTATTTT.

The rearrangement uses TRBV28 and TRBJ2-5; D is undetermined. The germline gives CDR1 MDHEN, CDR2 SYDVKM. CDR3 length equals 12 residues. Trimming pared 2 bases from V and 7 bases from J, leaving 8 bases between. The CDR3 DNA reads TGTGCCAGCAGTTTACCTCCAGGGACCCAGTACTTC. As protein: CASSLPPGTQYF. Together with reference TRBV28 and TRBJ2-5, the CDR3 gives the full variable domain: DVKVTQSSRYLVKRTGEKVFLECVQDMDHENMFWYRQDPGLGLRLIYFSYDVKMKEKGDIPEGYSVSREKKERFSLILESASTNQTSMYLCASSLPPGTQYFGPGTRLLVL.

This chain connects TRBV29-1 to TRBJ1-2; TRBD1 might be the D (5 bases). Germline V gene lookup returns CDR1 SQVTM and CDR2 ANQGSEA. With 3 bases removed from V and 2 bases from J, the gap between germline ends came to 13 bases. CDR3 length: 14 residues. CDR3 sequence: CSVDPGSGNYGYTF. The CDR3 bases are TGCAGCGTTGACCCAGGGTCCGGAAACTATGGCTACACCTTC.

The chain carries TRBV6-5 and TRBJ1-2; TRBD1 is a possible D gene (5 bases). With 6 bases removed from V and 2 bases from J, the gap between germline ends came to 13 bases. CDR3 length: 14 amino acids. Germline V gene data show CDR1 as MNHEY and CDR2 as SVGAGI. The CDR3 here is CASRVKQENYGYTF. DNA for the CDR3: TGTGCCAGCAGGGTAAAACAGGAAAACTATGGCTACACCTTC.

V gene TRBV7-2 combines with J gene TRBJ2-3; a possible D gene is TRBD2 (5 bases). The length of the CDR3 is 13 residues. The V gene lost 5 bases and the J gene lost 9 bases, with 15 bases spanning the gap. Germline V lookup: CDR1 SGHTA, CDR2 FQGNSA. The CDR3 here is CASSLGESRTQYF. The CDR3 DNA reads as TGTGCCAGCAGCCTGGGAGAGTCTCGCACGCAGTATTTT.

The chain couples TRBV10-1 to TRBJ2-2; D perhaps matches TRBD1 (6 bases). Looked up from germline, CDR1 is WNHNN and CDR2 is SYGVQD (reference sequence). Trimming shortened V by 5 bases and J by 4 bases, and 14 bases separated the two germline ends. The CDR3 has 15 amino acids. The DNA for the CDR3 is TGCGCCAGCAGTAGACAGGAGTTGAGCACCGGGGAGCTGTTTTTT. Translated: CASSRQELSTGELFF.

The chain's CDR3 is CASSLQGARPQHF. CDR3 sequence (DNA): TGTGCCAGCAGTCTACAGGGGGCGAGGCCCCAGCATTTT. The chain uses TRBV27 and TRBJ1-5; 9 bases are a match to TRBD1. In germline, CDR1 is MNHEY, CDR2 SMNVEV (reference sequence). This CDR3 is built from 13 residues. J was trimmed by 9 bases and V by 5 bases; bases with no gene match: 5.

This rearrangement joins TRBV28 to TRBJ1-3; TRBD1 matches 10 bases. CDR3 length: 15 amino acids. V lost 6 bases, J lost 4 bases, and 6 bases stayed unmatched. Germline lookup yields CDR1 MDHEN and CDR2 SYDVKM. CDR3 protein: CASRDGTGAGNTIYF. The CDR3, as DNA: TGTGCCAGCAGAGACGGGACAGGGGCGGGAAACACCATATATTTT.

The CDR3 reads CASNARDSSTYEQYF. The CDR3 DNA follows: TGTGCCAGCAACGCCCGGGACAGCTCTACCTACGAGCAGTACTTC. The rearrangement joins TRBV6-1 to TRBJ2-7, with TRBD1 matching over 7 bases. CDR1 is MNHNS, CDR2 SASEGT, per germline. The CDR3 extends over 15 amino acids. J gave up 2 bases and V 7 bases, and 11 bases lay outside the gene matches.

Here the CDR3 reads CASSALGAQPQHF. The CDR3 DNA is TGTGCCAGCAGCGCCTTAGGTGCTCAGCCCCAGCATTTT. The chain couples TRBV9 to TRBJ1-5; D gene uncertain. The CDR3 loop spans 13 amino acids. Germline CDR1 and CDR2: SGDLS and YYNGEE. V gave up 3 bases and J gave up 6 bases, with 10 bases separating them.

The chain links TRBV6-6 to TRBJ1-6, with D tentatively TRBD1 (5 bases). Germline V CDR1 and CDR2: MNHNY, SVGAGI (reference sequence). This CDR3 contains 14 residues. The ends were cut back, 7 bases at V and 7 bases at J, with 14 bases in the middle. The CDR3 nucleotides are TGTGCCAGCAACACCTTAGGGGAGAATTCACCCCTCCACTTT. It specifies CASNTLGENSPLHF.

The rearrangement links TRBV11-3 to TRBJ2-2, with 7 positions matching TRBD1. With 5 bases clipped from V and 6 bases from J, the junction kept 6 bases outside the gene matches. The CDR3 runs to 14 residues. Germline assignment: CDR1 SGHNT and CDR2 YENEEA. CDR3 DNA sequence: TGTGCCAGCAGCAAACGACAGGGTTCCGGGGAGCTGTTTTTT. As protein: CASSKRQGSGELFF.

This clone was picked up a small number of times. The DNA for the CDR3 is TGTGCCAGCAGCTCAGGGACGGCTTCACCCCTCCACTTT. The encoded protein is CASSSGTASPLHF. The rearrangement uses TRBV7-6 and TRBJ1-6; a weak D match, TRBD1 (5 bases). This CDR3 has 13 amino acids. V lost 4 bases and J lost 9, with 10 bases in between. The germline gives CDR1 SGHVS, CDR2 FNYEAQ.

The V and J genes are TRBV7-2 and TRBJ2-2; D not certain. CDR1 and CDR2 (germline): SGHTA, FQGNSA. The CDR3 consists of 12 residues. Trimming pared 2 bases from V and 6 bases from J, leaving 4 bases between. CDR3 in amino acids: CASSLWAGELFF. The CDR3 DNA reads TGTGCCAGCAGCTTATGGGCCGGGGAGCTGTTTTTT.

The chain recombines TRBV6-6 with TRBJ1-5, with D tentatively TRBD1 (5 bases). The CDR3 sequence is 15 residues long. Germline values: CDR1 MNHNY, CDR2 SVGAGI (reference sequence). Deletions cut 5 bases from V and 0 bases from J, with 11 bases between. The CDR3 DNA reads TGTGCCAGCAGTGAGGGGAGGGTTAGCAATCAGCCCCAGCATTTT. This encodes CASSEGRVSNQPQHF.

DNA for the CDR3: TGCGCCAGCCGGGACAGGGATAGGACTGAAGCTTTCTTT. Protein product: CASRDRDRTEAFF. The chain combines TRBV10-2 with TRBJ1-1; TRBD1 aligns across 9 bases. V lost 8 bases, J lost 5 bases, and 6 bases stayed unmatched. Germline CDR1 WSHSY, CDR2 SAAADI. This CDR3 has 13 amino acids.

This clone was seen only a few times. The J gene is TRBJ2-5, the V gene TRBV5-1; TRBD2 might be the D (5 bases). Trimming took 4 bases from V and 3 from J, leaving 13 bases between them. The CDR3 covers 14 residues. Germline loops: CDR1 SGHRS, CDR2 YFSETQ. The CDR3 bases are TGCGCCAGCAGCCTTCCGAGGGCGGAAGAGACCCAGTACTTC. It specifies CASSLPRAEETQYF.

This rearrangement joins TRBV30 to TRBJ2-7; 8 bases are a match to TRBD1. Trimming removed 4 bases from V and 6 bases from J; junction bases left unmatched: 2. CDR3 length: 11 residues. Per the germline V gene, CDR1 is GTSNPN and CDR2 is SVGIG (reference sequence). The chain's CDR3 is CAWIGTGEQYF. DNA for the CDR3: TGTGCCTGGATTGGGACAGGCGAGCAGTACTTC.

The chain links TRBV30 to TRBJ2-3; D unresolved. Germline loops: CDR1 GTSNPN, CDR2 SVGIG (reference sequence). Trimming shortened V by 0 bases and J by 9 bases, and 10 bases separated the two germline ends. This CDR3 contains 12 residues. This chain's CDR3 is CAWSVGQTTQYF. The CDR3 DNA is TGTGCCTGGAGTGTAGGGCAGACCACGCAGTATTTT.

The gene calls are TRBV15 and TRBJ2-6; D might be TRBD1 (5 bases). V was clipped by 1 base and J by 1 base, with 8 bases between them. Germline V gene data show CDR1 as LNHNV and CDR2 as YYDKDF (reference sequence). CDR3 length: 16 amino acids. CDR3 loop: CATSRGGQSGANVLTF. DNA for the CDR3: TGTGCCACCAGCAGAGGAGGACAATCTGGGGCCAACGTCCTGACTTTC.

This clone appeared a single time. CDR3 residues: CASSVGPGNTIYF. In DNA form, the CDR3 reads TGTGCCAGCAGCGTAGGCCCTGGAAACACCATATATTTT. The V gene is TRBV9, the J gene TRBJ1-3; D gene unclear. The CDR3 extends over 13 amino acids. The V gene lost 0 bases and the J gene lost 2 bases, with 3 bases spanning the gap. The germline V gene encodes CDR1 SGDLS and CDR2 YYNGEE.

This chain connects TRBV9 to TRBJ2-7, with TRBD2 as a possible D gene (6 bases). V was clipped by 3 bases and J by 2 bases, with 15 bases between them. Germline V gene sequence: CDR1 SGDLS, CDR2 YYNGEE. The CDR3 runs to 15 residues. The CDR3 region has the DNA TGTGCCAGCAGCGAGGGGCTAGCGTCTACCTACGAGCAGTACTTC. Amino acids: CASSEGLASTYEQYF. Full variable domain (rest looked up from reference TRBV9 and TRBJ2-7): DSGVTQTPKHLITATGQRVTLRCSPRSGDLSVYWYQQSLDQGLQFLIQYYNGEERAKGNILERFSAQQFPDLHSELNLSSLELGDSALYFCASSEGLASTYEQYFGPGTRLTVT.

This clone has a single count. This chain links TRBV2 with TRBJ1-5; 8 positions agree with TRBD1. This CDR3 is built from 14 residues. Germline V gives CDR1 SNHLY, CDR2 FYNNEI. Losses at the gene ends were 7 bases for V and 4 bases for J; bases not matched to a gene: 6. The chain's CDR3 is CASNLDRVNQPQHF. The DNA for the CDR3 is TGTGCCAGCAACTTGGACAGGGTAAATCAGCCCCAGCATTTT.

This CDR3 reads CASSRDRGRNTIYF. The CDR3 DNA reads TGTGCCAGTAGTAGGGACAGGGGAAGGAACACCATATATTTT. The chain combines TRBV19 with TRBJ1-3; 10 nucleotides agree with TRBD1. The length of the CDR3 is 14 residues. Germline trimming cut 4 bases from V and 7 bases from J; bases unmatched to any gene: 4. Germline CDR1 reads LNHDA; CDR2 reads SQIVND (reference sequence). Together with reference TRBV19 and TRBJ1-3, the CDR3 gives the full variable domain: DGGITQSPKYLFRKEGQNVTLSCEQNLNHDAMYWYRQDPGQGLRLIYYSQIVNDFQKGDIAEGYSVSREKKESFPLTVTSAQKNPTAFYLCASSRDRGRNTIYFGEGSWLTVV.

The chain uses TRBV5-4 and TRBJ2-3, with a tentative D call TRBD2 (6 bases). The V end was cut by 4 bases, the J end by 8 bases, with 20 bases between. Germline lookup yields CDR1 SGHNT and CDR2 YYREEE (reference sequence). The CDR3 loop spans 15 amino acids. The CDR3 coding sequence is TGTGCCAGCAGCGGGGGACTGAAGTTCGAAGGTACGCAGTATTTT. Its protein product is CASSGGLKFEGTQYF.

The rearrangement joins TRBV19 to TRBJ1-1, with 8 positions matching TRBD1. Germline V lookup: CDR1 LNHDA, CDR2 SQIVND (reference sequence). V was pared by 6 bases and J by 2 bases, with 2 bases of the junction left unmatched. The CDR3 loop spans 13 amino acids. The CDR3 sequence: CASSDRGNTEAFF. The CDR3 DNA is TGTGCCAGTAGCGACAGGGGTAACACTGAAGCTTTCTTT. The whole variable domain, remainder taken from reference TRBV19 and TRBJ1-1, is DGGITQSPKYLFRKEGQNVTLSCEQNLNHDAMYWYRQDPGQGLRLIYYSQIVNDFQKGDIAEGYSVSREKKESFPLTVTSAQKNPTAFYLCASSDRGNTEAFFGQGTRLTVV.

The chain has TRBV9 and TRBJ1-1; D is undetermined. V was cut by 2 bases and J by 5 bases, with 16 bases left in between. Germline V gene sequence: CDR1 SGDLS, CDR2 YYNGEE. CDR3 size: 15 residues. The CDR3 DNA reads as TGTGCCAGCAGCGTGGCCGTGGGGAAGGTAACTGAAGCTTTCTTT. Its translation: CASSVAVGKVTEAFF.